Below, 10 T cell receptor beta chains from the same sample are listed, as sequenced in a study of blood T cell repertoires in COVID-19. Measured with immunoSEQ multiplex PCR; TCRdb has only the in-frame clones, and not every one. The table shows 150,000 to 200,000 clones, with 78% occurring only once. The sequenced sample consisted of PBMCs or T cells enriched from blood (not recorded which). The receptor set was obtained from a woman between 50 and 59 years old who had recovered from COVID-19.

The chain has TRBV18 and TRBJ1-4, with 10 bases matching TRBD1. The V gene end was trimmed by 4 bases and the J gene end by 9 bases; junction bases not matched to a gene: 8. The CDR3 has 15 residues. Germline CDR1 KGHSH, CDR2 LQKENI. Here the CDR3 DNA reads TGTGCCAGCTCACTGACCGGGACAGGGGTGCAAAAACTGTTTTTT. It encodes CASSLTGTGVQKLFF. The whole variable domain, remainder taken from reference TRBV18 and TRBJ1-4, is NAGVMQNPRHLVRRRGQEARLRCSPMKGHSHVYWYRQLPEEGLKFMVYLQKENIIDESGMPKERFSAEFPKEGPSILRIQQVVRGDSAAYFCASSLTGTGVQKLFFGSGTQLSVL.

A word on this clone: At one of its ends the junction is not consistent with the germline gene, which may arise from a read error. The rearrangement links TRBV2 to TRBJ1-2; no firm D call. This CDR3 has 11 residues. In germline, CDR1 is SNHLY, CDR2 FYNNEI. The chain's CDR3 is CASSEAWATPF. CDR3 bases: TGTGCCAGCAGTGAAGCCTGGGCTACCCCCTTC.

This chain connects TRBV6-5 to TRBJ1-2; 7 bases are shared with TRBD1. Trimming at V came to 7 bases and at J to 1 base, leaving 9 bases not matched to a gene. Germline CDR1 MNHEY, CDR2 SVGAGI. The CDR3 runs 15 residues. The CDR3 DNA reads TGTGCCAGCAATCTACAGGGGACCATTAACTATGGCTACACCTTC. Translation gives CASNLQGTINYGYTF.

The chain combines TRBV10-2 with TRBJ1-4; 9 bases line up with TRBD1. CDR1 is WSHSY and CDR2 is SAAADI in the germline V gene. Trimming cost V 4 bases and J 8 bases; bases outside gene matches: 17. This CDR3 region has 18 residues. Here the CDR3 DNA reads TGCGCCAGCAGTGCATACTCCCTTCCCGGGACAGGGAGCGAAAAACTGTTTTTT. Its protein product is CASSAYSLPGTGSEKLFF.

The V call is TRBV18, the J call TRBJ2-1; 7 bases line up with TRBD2. The CDR3 spans 18 residues. CDR1 and CDR2 (germline): KGHSH, LQKENI. Trimming took 2 bases from V and 1 from J; bases not matched to a gene: 11. The CDR3 DNA reads as TGTGCCAGCTCACCAACCGGGCTAGCGGATTATTCCTACAATGAGCAGTTCTTC. Residues: CASSPTGLADYSYNEQFF.

This chain connects TRBV3-1 (or the pseudogene TRBV3-2) to TRBJ1-2; maybe TRBD1 (6 bases). V shed 2 bases and J shed 4 bases, with 14 bases lying between them. Germline V gene data show CDR1 as LGHDT and CDR2 as YNNKEL (reference sequence). CDR3 length: 15 residues. CDR3 region: CASSQIRGGGYGYTF. For the CDR3, the DNA is TGTGCCAGCAGCCAAATCAGGGGTGGGGGCTATGGCTACACCTTC.

The chain recombines TRBV28 with TRBJ2-1, with 9 bases identical to TRBD1. V trimming: 7 bases; J trimming: 10 bases; junction bases outside the gene matches: 8. The CDR3 contains 13 residues. Germline values: CDR1 MDHEN, CDR2 SYDVKM. The CDR3 here is CASTLGTGNEQFF. CDR3 DNA sequence: TGTGCCAGCACCTTAGGGACAGGGAACGAGCAGTTCTTC.

The V and J genes are TRBV27 and TRBJ2-4; no definite D call. The CDR3 contains 17 residues. The V and J ends lost 0 bases and 0 bases respectively, with 12 bases between them. CDR1 and CDR2 from the germline V gene are MNHEY and SMNVEV (reference sequence). The CDR3 here is CASSLSPFVLAKNIQYF. As DNA, the CDR3 is TGTGCCAGCAGTTTATCCCCGTTCGTTTTAGCCAAAAACATTCAGTACTTC.

The rearrangement links TRBV7-3 to TRBJ2-1, with 10 bases that match TRBD2. With 4 bases clipped from V and 5 bases from J, the junction kept 2 bases outside the gene matches. CDR1 is SGHTA, CDR2 FQGTGA, per germline. The CDR3 totals 14 residues. The CDR3 region has the DNA TGTGCCAGCAGCTCTAGCGGGAGCCACAATGAGCAGTTCTTC. This translates into CASSSSGSHNEQFF.

The rearrangement joins TRBV28 to TRBJ2-3; D might be TRBD2 (5 bases). The V gene lost 5 bases and the J gene lost 11 bases, with 26 bases spanning the gap. The CDR3 covers 16 residues. Per the germline V gene, CDR1 is MDHEN and CDR2 is SYDVKM. CDR3 nucleotide sequence: TGTGCCAGCAGTCCCCACCCCCAGCGGACCCCCCCAGGGCAGTATTTT. It specifies CASSPHPQRTPPGQYF.